The entry below describes one TCR beta chain. Its binding antigen is unknown. It has no much larger one-base neighbor in the sample; base qualities were not kept. Genomic DNA was extracted from sorted cells for sequencing of the TCRbeta CDR3 region. The immunoSEQ Assay was used to sequence the TCRbeta CDR3 regions. TCRdb took over this immuneACCESS table, retaining in-frame rearrangements with V and J assigned. Such tables are incomplete; in checked studies, under half of the missing clones stem from an unresolved V gene, and the remainder is unexplained. The sample table records 50,000 to 70,000 clones; roughly 87% of these occur just once. 11% of the sample lies in the top ten. CDR3 length: 14 amino acids, cysteine to phenylalanine. Just CDR3 DNA is preserved here, 42 bases in frame from base 1. V and J are truncated by 1 base and 1 base respectively, leaving an intervening sequence of 8 bases. The germline V gene supplies CDR1 SGHDT and CDR2 YYEEEE.

Patients with a history of autoimmune disease or receiving systemic immunosuppression were excluded from the trial. Peripheral blood for TCR sequencing was collected from all dose cohorts at baseline, on cycle 4 day 1, and on cycle 7 day 1. Samples came from an open-label, multicenter, first-in-human phase I dose-escalation trial of ivuxolimab. The trial enrolled adults with locally advanced or metastatic head and neck squamous cell, hepatocellular, melanoma or renal cell carcinoma. Before TCR sequencing, CD4+ and CD8+ T cells were separately sorted from peripheral blood. This specimen comes from a study of OX40 agonist ivuxolimab in advanced cancers. Study-level background: Ivuxolimab, which targeted the costimulatory receptor OX40 (CD134), was an agonistic, fully human IgG2 monoclonal antibody. Intravenous ivuxolimab was administered to patients every 2 weeks at six dose levels: 0.01, 0.1, 0.3, 1.5, 3 and 10 mg/kg. Among the 52 dose-escalation patients, around 20 had hepatocellular carcinoma, around 15 melanoma, 9 renal cell carcinoma and 9 head and neck cancer. The point of sequencing TCRbeta in the periphery was to test whether ivuxolimab changed TCR sequence diversity and drove clonal T-cell expansion. In the dose-escalation cohort, 70% to 85% of patients were male, and the mean age was roughly 60 years, with a range of about 20 to 90. Prior anti-PD-1, anti-PD-L1 or anti-CTLA-4 therapy was permitted, and approximately 40% of dose-escalation patients had received checkpoint inhibitors. The monotherapy dose-escalation portion (N = 52 patients) of the phase I ivuxolimab trial is reported in the paper. Partial responses occurred in three dose-escalation patients: two with cutaneous melanoma and one with hepatocellular carcinoma. What the work shows at the level of the full study, not this receptor alone: On average, CD8+ T cells showed more expanded clones than CD4+ T cells after ivuxolimab. At doses of 0.1 to 3.0 mg/kg, clonal expansion of both CD4+ and CD8+ T cells in blood was seen between baseline and week 6. Low levels of normalized T-cell clonal expansion were also shown by some nonresponding patients. The antigen specificity of the clonally expanded peripheral T cells was not determined. Partial responders in the 0.1-3.0 mg/kg groups had among the lowest normalized peripheral clonal expansion, especially among CD8+ T cells.

Recombination joined TRBV5-6 with TRBJ1-1, and possibly TRBD1, on 6 matching bases. This sequence was found in an adult with an advanced solid tumor such as melanoma, head and neck, liver or kidney cancer. Sequences were derived from CD4+ or CD8+ T cells sorted from blood, sampled in a trial of the OX40 agonist ivuxolimab. The DNA is TGTGCCAGCAGCTTGTCAGGGGAGAACACTGAAGCTTTCTTT. It translates as CASSLSGENTEAFF.